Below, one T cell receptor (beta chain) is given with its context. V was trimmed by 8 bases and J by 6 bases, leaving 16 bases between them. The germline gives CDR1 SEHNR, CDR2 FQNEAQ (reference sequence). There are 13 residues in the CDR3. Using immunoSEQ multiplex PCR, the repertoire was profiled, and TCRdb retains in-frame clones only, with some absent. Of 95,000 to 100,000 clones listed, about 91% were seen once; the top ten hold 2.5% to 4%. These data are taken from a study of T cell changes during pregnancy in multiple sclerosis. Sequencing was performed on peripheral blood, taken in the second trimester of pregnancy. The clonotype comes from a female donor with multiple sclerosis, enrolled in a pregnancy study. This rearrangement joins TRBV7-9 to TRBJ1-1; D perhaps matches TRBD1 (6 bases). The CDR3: CASAPGGGAEAFF. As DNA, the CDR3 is TGTGCCAGCGCCCCCGGAGGGGGGGCTGAAGCTTTCTTT.